This is a list of T cell receptor beta chains from one sample in a study of T cells after posttransplantation cyclophosphamide. TCRdb's copy holds only in-frame clones and misses some; the assay was immunoSEQ multiplex PCR. The sample has roughly 70,000 clones, approximately 92% seen once. The sample was PBMCs. The receptors were gathered from a woman in her twenties or thirties in good health and a related stem cell transplant donor. The CDR3 runs from the conserved cysteine through the conserved F or W. D genes are given only for firm matches. Size is stated for part of the rows, as once, few or many counts, or as a class when the clone is expanded.

abundance: .
j_gene: TRBJ2-3
v_gene: TRBV5-8
d_gene: .
CDR3aa: CASSSQTRTDTQYF
CDR3nt: TGTGCCAGCAGCTCGCAGACGAGAACAGATACGCAGTATTTT

abundance: .
j_gene: TRBJ2-1
v_gene: TRBV29-1
d_gene: .
CDR3aa: CSVERRDIGYNEQFF
CDR3nt: TGCAGCGTTGAAAGAAGAGACATCGGATACAATGAGCAGTTCTTC

abundance: .
j_gene: TRBJ1-5
v_gene: TRBV19
d_gene: .
CDR3aa: CASSIRRQGSYQPQHF
CDR3nt: TGTGCCAGTAGTATACGGCGGCAGGGAAGCTATCAGCCCCAGCATTTT

abundance: .
j_gene: TRBJ1-2
v_gene: TRBV19
d_gene: .
CDR3aa: CASSIIDNYGYTF
CDR3nt: TGTGCCAGTAGTATTATTGATAACTATGGCTACACCTTC

abundance: .
j_gene: TRBJ2-5
v_gene: TRBV4-1
d_gene: .
CDR3aa: CASSQAPGETQYF
CDR3nt: TGCGCCAGCAGCCAAGCGCCAGGGGAGACCCAGTACTTC

abundance: .
j_gene: TRBJ1-1
v_gene: TRBV7-2
d_gene: .
CDR3aa: CASSLGAGSAAFF
CDR3nt: TGTGCCAGCAGCTTAGGGGCTGGGAGTGCCGCTTTCTTT

abundance: .
j_gene: TRBJ1-5
v_gene: TRBV6-4
d_gene: .
CDR3aa: CASSVESNQPQHF
CDR3nt: TGTGCCAGCAGTGTAGAGAGCAATCAGCCCCAGCATTTT

abundance: .
j_gene: TRBJ2-6
v_gene: TRBV7-8
d_gene: TRBD1
CDR3aa: CASSHAPHRGQSGANVLTF
CDR3nt: TGTGCCAGCAGCCACGCCCCGCATAGGGGGCAATCTGGGGCCAACGTCCTGACTTTC

abundance: .
j_gene: TRBJ1-4
v_gene: TRBV5-1
d_gene: .
CDR3aa: CASSLARGSEKLFF
CDR3nt: TGCGCCAGCAGCTTGGCAAGGGGGTCTGAAAAACTGTTTTTT

abundance: .
j_gene: TRBJ1-3
v_gene: TRBV10-3
d_gene: .
CDR3aa: CAISERTVGNTIYF
CDR3nt: TGTGCCATCAGTGAAAGGACAGTTGGAAACACCATATATTTT

abundance: .
j_gene: TRBJ2-2
v_gene: TRBV5-8
d_gene: .
CDR3aa: CASSLPTVGIGELFF
CDR3nt: TGTGCCAGCAGCCTACCGACAGTGGGAATCGGGGAGCTGTTTTTT

abundance: .
j_gene: TRBJ1-1
v_gene: TRBV5-6
d_gene: TRBD1
CDR3aa: CASRYGDRGQTEAFF
CDR3nt: TGTGCCAGCAGATACGGAGACAGGGGGCAAACTGAAGCTTTCTTT

abundance: .
j_gene: TRBJ1-2
v_gene: TRBV27
d_gene: .
CDR3aa: CASSFRGAHGGYTF
CDR3nt: TGTGCCAGCAGTTTTAGGGGGGCGCACGGCGGCTACACCTTC

abundance: .
j_gene: TRBJ2-5
v_gene: TRBV14
d_gene: TRBD2
CDR3aa: CASSQEPGGSIQETQYF
CDR3nt: TGTGCCAGCAGCCAAGAACCGGGAGGTAGCATCCAAGAGACCCAGTACTTC

abundance: .
j_gene: TRBJ1-4
v_gene: TRBV19
d_gene: .
CDR3aa: CASSTQSGANEKLFF
CDR3nt: TGTGCCAGTAGTACCCAATCGGGGGCCAATGAAAAACTGTTTTTT

abundance: .
j_gene: TRBJ1-1
v_gene: TRBV5-6
d_gene: TRBD1
CDR3aa: CASSPPGQVEAFF
CDR3nt: TGTGCCAGCAGCCCCCCGGGACAGGTTGAAGCTTTCTTT

abundance: few
j_gene: TRBJ1-4
v_gene: TRBV5-1
d_gene: TRBD1
CDR3aa: CASSTTGGIGEKLFF
CDR3nt: TGCGCCAGCAGCACGACAGGGGGCATTGGGGAAAAACTGTTTTTT

abundance: once
j_gene: TRBJ2-2
v_gene: TRBV4-2
d_gene: .
CDR3aa: CASSRDHANTGELFF
CDR3nt: TGTGCCAGCAGCCGGGACCACGCGAACACCGGGGAGCTGTTTTTT

abundance: .
j_gene: TRBJ1-6
v_gene: TRBV2
d_gene: TRBD1
CDR3aa: CASSRTGLNNSPLHF
CDR3nt: TGTGCCAGCAGTCGGACAGGACTAAATAATTCACCCCTCCACTTT

abundance: .
j_gene: TRBJ2-3
v_gene: TRBV6-1
d_gene: .
CDR3aa: CASSEAGRDPDTQYF
CDR3nt: TGTGCCAGCAGTGAAGCTGGCAGGGACCCAGATACGCAGTATTTT

abundance: .
j_gene: TRBJ1-4
v_gene: TRBV27
d_gene: .
CDR3aa: CASSLWATNEKLFF
CDR3nt: TGTGCCAGCAGTTTATGGGCAACTAATGAAAAACTGTTTTTT

abundance: .
j_gene: TRBJ1-1
v_gene: TRBV19
d_gene: TRBD1
CDR3aa: CASSVDRGGTEAFF
CDR3nt: TGTGCCAGTAGTGTGGACAGGGGGGGGACTGAAGCTTTCTTT

abundance: .
j_gene: TRBJ1-1
v_gene: TRBV4-1
d_gene: .
CDR3aa: CASSQILTGNTEAFF
CDR3nt: TGCGCCAGCAGCCAGATCCTCACAGGGAACACTGAAGCTTTCTTT

abundance: once
j_gene: TRBJ2-7
v_gene: TRBV7-9
d_gene: .
CDR3aa: CASSKRRDRLSYEQYF
CDR3nt: TGTGCCAGCAGCAAACGCCGGGACCGCCTTTCCTACGAGCAGTACTTC

abundance: .
j_gene: TRBJ2-6
v_gene: TRBV6-4
d_gene: TRBD1
CDR3aa: CASSPGGSGANVLTF
CDR3nt: TGTGCCAGCAGTCCAGGGGGCTCTGGGGCCAACGTCCTGACTTTC

abundance: .
j_gene: TRBJ2-7
v_gene: TRBV7-4
d_gene: TRBD1
CDR3aa: CASSLDKDRASYEQYF
CDR3nt: TGTGCCAGCAGCTTAGATAAGGACAGGGCTTCCTACGAGCAGTACTTC

abundance: .
j_gene: TRBJ2-7
v_gene: TRBV29-1
d_gene: .
CDR3aa: CSVSEGPLNYEQYF
CDR3nt: TGCAGCGTTTCGGAGGGGCCACTTAACTACGAGCAGTACTTC